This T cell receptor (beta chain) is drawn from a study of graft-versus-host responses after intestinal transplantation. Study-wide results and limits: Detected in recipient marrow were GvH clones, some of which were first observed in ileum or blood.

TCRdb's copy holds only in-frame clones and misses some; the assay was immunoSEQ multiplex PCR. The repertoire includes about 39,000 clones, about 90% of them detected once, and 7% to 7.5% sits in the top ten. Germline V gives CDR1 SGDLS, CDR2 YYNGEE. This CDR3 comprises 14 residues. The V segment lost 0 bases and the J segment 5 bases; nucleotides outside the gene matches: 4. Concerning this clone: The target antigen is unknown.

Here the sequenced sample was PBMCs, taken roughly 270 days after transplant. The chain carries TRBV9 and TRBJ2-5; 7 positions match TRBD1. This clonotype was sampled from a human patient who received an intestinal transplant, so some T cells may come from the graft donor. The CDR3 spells CASSVGGGWETQYF. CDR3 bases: TGTGCCAGCAGCGTAGGAGGGGGCTGGGAGACCCAGTACTTC.